This T cell receptor (beta chain) is from a study of blood T cell repertoires in COVID-19. Unmatched junction bases numbered 4, after V lost 0 bases and J lost 3 bases. The V gene's germline CDR1 is LGHDT and CDR2 YNNKEL (reference sequence). The CDR3 length is 15 residues. Here immunoSEQ multiplex PCR was the method, and the copy in TCRdb shows in-frame clones only, minus some. This table has about 72,000 clones, approximately 90% appearing once. V usage is TRBV3-1 (or the pseudogene TRBV3-2) and J usage is TRBJ2-7, with TRBD2 matching 8 bases. The clonotype was recovered from a man in his 70s with active or convalescent COVID-19. The sequenced sample was peripheral blood. This CDR3 is CASSQDLTSGYEQYF. In DNA, the CDR3 is TGTGCCAGCAGCCAAGATTTAACTAGCGGCTACGAGCAGTACTTC.